Here is one TCR beta chain with its context. The antigen is undetermined. Sequenced by immunoSEQ multiplex PCR; TCRdb stores in-frame clones only, minus some. The sample lists 45,000 to 60,000 clones, just under 80% occurring once. Described time point: week 5, during vaccination. In every dose of vaccine, 300 ug of mutant IDH1 20-mer peptide was given alongside topical imiquimod. These data originate in a study of a mutant IDH1 vaccine in newly diagnosed glioma. Overall study context: Radiotherapy alone preceded vaccination by 4-6 weeks; alternatively, vaccination started with temozolomide cycles. Of treated patients, approximately 60% were men and roughly 40% women, averaging roughly 40 years.

The receptor comes from a man aged 50-59 years with glioma. This sample comprised PBMCs, obtained from a glioma patient whose treatment included an IDH1 peptide vaccine.

CDR3 DNA: TGTGCCAGCAGCTGGGGACAGGGGGGAGCTAACTATGGCTACACCTTC. Its protein is CASSWGQGGANYGYTF. The chain has TRBV5-5 and TRBJ1-2; 11 bases line up with TRBD1. This CDR3 has 16 amino acids. Germline assignment: CDR1 SGHKS and CDR2 YYEKEE (reference sequence). The V gene end was trimmed by 3 bases and the J gene end by 0 bases; junction bases not matched to a gene: 4.